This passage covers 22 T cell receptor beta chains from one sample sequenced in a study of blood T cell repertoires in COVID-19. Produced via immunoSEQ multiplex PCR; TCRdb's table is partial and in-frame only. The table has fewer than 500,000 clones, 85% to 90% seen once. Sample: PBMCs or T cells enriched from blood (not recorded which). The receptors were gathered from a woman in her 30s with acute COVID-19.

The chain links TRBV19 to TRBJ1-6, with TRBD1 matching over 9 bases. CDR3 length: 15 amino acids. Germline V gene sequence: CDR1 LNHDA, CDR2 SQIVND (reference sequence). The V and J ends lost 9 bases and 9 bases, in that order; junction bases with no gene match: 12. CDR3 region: CASRSGTGYVSPLHF. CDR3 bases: TGTGCCAGCCGATCCGGGACAGGGTATGTTTCACCCCTCCACTTT.

The CDR3 region has the DNA TGTGCCAGCAGCTTTACTGAGCCCTACTACGAGCAGTACTTC. Its translation is CASSFTEPYYEQYF. This rearrangement joins TRBV7-9 to TRBJ2-7; no firm D call. Germline values: CDR1 SEHNR, CDR2 FQNEAQ (reference sequence). The V gene lost 3 bases and the J gene lost 3 bases, with 12 bases spanning the gap. This CDR3 region has 14 residues.

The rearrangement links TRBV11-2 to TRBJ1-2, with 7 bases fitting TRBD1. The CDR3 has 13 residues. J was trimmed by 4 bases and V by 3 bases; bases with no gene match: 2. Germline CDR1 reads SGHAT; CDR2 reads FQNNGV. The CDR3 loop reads CASSLTGRYGYTF. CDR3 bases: TGTGCCAGCAGCTTGACAGGGCGCTATGGCTACACCTTC.

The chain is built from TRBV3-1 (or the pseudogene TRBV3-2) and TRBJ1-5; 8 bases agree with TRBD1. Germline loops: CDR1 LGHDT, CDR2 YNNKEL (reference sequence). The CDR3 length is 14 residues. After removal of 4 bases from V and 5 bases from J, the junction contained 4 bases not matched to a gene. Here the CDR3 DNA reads TGTGCCAGCAGCCTGGGGACAGGCCATCAGCCCCAGCATTTT. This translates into CASSLGTGHQPQHF.

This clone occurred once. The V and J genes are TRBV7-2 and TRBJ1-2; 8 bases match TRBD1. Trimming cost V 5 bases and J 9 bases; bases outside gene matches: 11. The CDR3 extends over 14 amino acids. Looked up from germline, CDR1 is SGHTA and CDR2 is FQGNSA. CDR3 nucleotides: TGTGCCAGCAGCCCAGGGGGCGGGCTGGGGAGCTACACCTTC. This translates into CASSPGGGLGSYTF. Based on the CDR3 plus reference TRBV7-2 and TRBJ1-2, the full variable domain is GAGVSQSPSNKVTEKGKDVELRCDPISGHTALYWYRQSLGQGLEFLIYFQGNSAPDKSGLPSDRFSAERTGGSVSTLTIQRTQQEDSAVYLCASSPGGGLGSYTFGSGTRLTVV.

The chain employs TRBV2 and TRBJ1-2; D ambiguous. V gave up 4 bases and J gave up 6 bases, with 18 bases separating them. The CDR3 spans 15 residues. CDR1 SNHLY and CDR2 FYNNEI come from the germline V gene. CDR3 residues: CASSGQRRIRHGYTF. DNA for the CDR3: TGTGCCAGCAGTGGGCAGCGGAGGATAAGGCATGGCTACACCTTC. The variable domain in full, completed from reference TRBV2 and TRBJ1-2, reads EPEVTQTPSHQVTQMGQEVILRCVPISNHLYFYWYRQILGQKVEFLVSFYNNEISEKSEIFDDQFSVERPDGSNFTLKIRSTKLEDSAMYFCASSGQRRIRHGYTFGSGTRLTVV.

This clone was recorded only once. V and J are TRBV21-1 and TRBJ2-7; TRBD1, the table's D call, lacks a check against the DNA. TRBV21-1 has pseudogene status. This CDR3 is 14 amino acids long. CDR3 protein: CASTPRQGYYEQYF. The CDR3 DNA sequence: TGTGCCAGCACCCCCCGACAGGGGTACTACGAGCAGTACTTC.

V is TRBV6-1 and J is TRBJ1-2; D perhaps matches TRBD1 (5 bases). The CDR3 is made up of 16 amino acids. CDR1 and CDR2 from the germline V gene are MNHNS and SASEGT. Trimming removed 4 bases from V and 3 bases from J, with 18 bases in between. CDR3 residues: CASSGQGAPRDYGYTF. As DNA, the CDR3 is TGTGCCAGCAGTGGGCAGGGCGCCCCCAGGGACTATGGCTACACCTTC.

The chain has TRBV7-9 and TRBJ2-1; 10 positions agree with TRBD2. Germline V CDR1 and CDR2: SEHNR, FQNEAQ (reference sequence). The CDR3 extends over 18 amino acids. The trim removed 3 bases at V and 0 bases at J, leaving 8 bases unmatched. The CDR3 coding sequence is TGTGCCAGCAGCTTCCCCAATAGCGGGGGGAGCTCCTACAATGAGCAGTTCTTC. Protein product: CASSFPNSGGSSYNEQFF.

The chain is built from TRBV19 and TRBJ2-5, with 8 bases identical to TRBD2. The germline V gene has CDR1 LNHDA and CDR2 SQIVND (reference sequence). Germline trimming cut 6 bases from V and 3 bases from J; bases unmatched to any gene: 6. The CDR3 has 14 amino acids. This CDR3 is CASSRPGLEETQYF. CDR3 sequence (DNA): TGTGCCAGTAGCCGGCCGGGACTAGAAGAGACCCAGTACTTC.

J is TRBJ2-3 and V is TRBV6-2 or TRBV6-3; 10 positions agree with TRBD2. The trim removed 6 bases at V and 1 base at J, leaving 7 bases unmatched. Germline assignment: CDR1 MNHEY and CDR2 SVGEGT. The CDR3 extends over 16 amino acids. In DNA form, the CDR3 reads TGTGCCAGCAGGCCTGCCGGGACTAGCGGCACAGATACGCAGTATTTT. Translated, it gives CASRPAGTSGTDTQYF.

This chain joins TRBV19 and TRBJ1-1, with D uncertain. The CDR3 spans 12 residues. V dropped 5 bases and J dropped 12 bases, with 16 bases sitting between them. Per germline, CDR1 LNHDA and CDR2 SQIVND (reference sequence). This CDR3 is CASSSGLRVPFF. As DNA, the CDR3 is TGTGCCAGTAGTTCCGGACTTCGGGTACCTTTCTTT.

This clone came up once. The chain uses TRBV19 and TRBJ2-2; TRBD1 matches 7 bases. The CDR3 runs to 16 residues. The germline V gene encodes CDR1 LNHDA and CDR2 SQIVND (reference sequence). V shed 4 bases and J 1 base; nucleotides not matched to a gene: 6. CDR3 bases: TGTGCCAGTAGTACGACAGGGCGGGTGAACACCGGGGAGCTGTTTTTT. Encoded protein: CASSTTGRVNTGELFF. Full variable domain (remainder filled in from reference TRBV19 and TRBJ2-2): DGGITQSPKYLFRKEGQNVTLSCEQNLNHDAMYWYRQDPGQGLRLIYYSQIVNDFQKGDIAEGYSVSREKKESFPLTVTSAQKNPTAFYLCASSTTGRVNTGELFFGEGSRLTVL.

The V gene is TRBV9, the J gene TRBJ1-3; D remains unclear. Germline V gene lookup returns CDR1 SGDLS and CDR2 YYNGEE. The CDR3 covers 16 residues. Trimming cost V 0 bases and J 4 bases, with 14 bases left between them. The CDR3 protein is CASSVALSVSGNTIYF. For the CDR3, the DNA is TGTGCCAGCAGCGTAGCGTTGTCCGTTTCCGGAAACACCATATATTTT.

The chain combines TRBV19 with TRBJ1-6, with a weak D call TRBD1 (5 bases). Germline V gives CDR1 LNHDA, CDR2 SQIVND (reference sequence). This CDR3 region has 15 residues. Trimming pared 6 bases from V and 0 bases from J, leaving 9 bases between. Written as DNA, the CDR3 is TGTGCCAGTAGACGACAGAGCTCCTATAATTCACCCCTCCACTTT. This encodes CASRRQSSYNSPLHF.

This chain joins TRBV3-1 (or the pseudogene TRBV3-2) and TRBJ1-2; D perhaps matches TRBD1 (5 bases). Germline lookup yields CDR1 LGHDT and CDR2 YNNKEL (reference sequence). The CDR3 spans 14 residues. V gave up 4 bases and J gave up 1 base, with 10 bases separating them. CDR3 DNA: TGTGCCAGCAGCCCTGGGGGGAATAACTATGGCTACACCTTC. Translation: CASSPGGNNYGYTF.

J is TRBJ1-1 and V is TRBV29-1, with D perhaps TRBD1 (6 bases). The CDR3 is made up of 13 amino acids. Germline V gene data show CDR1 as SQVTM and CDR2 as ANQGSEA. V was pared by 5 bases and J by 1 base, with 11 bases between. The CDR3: CSVRVGANTEAFF. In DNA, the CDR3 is TGCAGCGTTCGTGTGGGGGCGAACACTGAAGCTTTCTTT.

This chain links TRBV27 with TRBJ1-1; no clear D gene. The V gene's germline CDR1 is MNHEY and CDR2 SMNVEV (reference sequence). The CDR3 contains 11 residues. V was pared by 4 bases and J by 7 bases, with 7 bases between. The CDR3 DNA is TGTGCCAGCAGTTCGGGTGTTGAAGCTTTCTTT. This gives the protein CASSSGVEAFF.

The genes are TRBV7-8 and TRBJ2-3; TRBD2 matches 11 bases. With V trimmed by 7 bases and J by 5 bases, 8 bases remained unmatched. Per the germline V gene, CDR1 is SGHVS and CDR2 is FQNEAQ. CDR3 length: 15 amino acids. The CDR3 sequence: CASMLAGGQGDTQYF. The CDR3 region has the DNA TGTGCCAGCATGTTAGCGGGGGGGCAAGGAGATACGCAGTATTTT.

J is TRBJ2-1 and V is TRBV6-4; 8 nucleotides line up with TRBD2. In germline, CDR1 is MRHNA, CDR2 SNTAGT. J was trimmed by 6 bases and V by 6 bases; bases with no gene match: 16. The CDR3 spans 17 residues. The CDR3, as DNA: TGTGCCAGCAGCCCCCGGACTAGCCCTGCCAACCCCAATGAGCAGTTCTTC. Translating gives CASSPRTSPANPNEQFF.

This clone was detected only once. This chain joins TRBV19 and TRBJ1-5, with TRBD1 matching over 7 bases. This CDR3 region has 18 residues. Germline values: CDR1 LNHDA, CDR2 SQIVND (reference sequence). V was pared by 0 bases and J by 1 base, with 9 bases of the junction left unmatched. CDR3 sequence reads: CASSIDPGDRPSNQPQHF. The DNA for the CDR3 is TGTGCCAGTAGTATAGATCCCGGGGACAGACCGAGCAATCAGCCCCAGCATTTT.

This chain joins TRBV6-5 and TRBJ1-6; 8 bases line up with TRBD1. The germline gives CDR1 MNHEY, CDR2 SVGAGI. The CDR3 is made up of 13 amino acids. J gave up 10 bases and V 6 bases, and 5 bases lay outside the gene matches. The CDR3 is CASSGDRRSPLHF. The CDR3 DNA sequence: TGTGCCAGCAGCGGGGACAGGAGGTCACCCCTCCACTTT.